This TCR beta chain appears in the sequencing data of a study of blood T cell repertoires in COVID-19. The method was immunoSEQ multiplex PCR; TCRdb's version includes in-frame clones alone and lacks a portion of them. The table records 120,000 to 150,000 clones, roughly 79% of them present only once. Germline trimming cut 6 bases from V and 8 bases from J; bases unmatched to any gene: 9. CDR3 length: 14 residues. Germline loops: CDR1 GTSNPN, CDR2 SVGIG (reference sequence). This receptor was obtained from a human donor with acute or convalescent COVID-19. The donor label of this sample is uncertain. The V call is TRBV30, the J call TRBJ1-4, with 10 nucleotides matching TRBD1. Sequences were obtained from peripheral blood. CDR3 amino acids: CACSTGTGDEKLFF. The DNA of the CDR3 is TGTGCCTGTTCGACCGGGACAGGGGACGAAAAACTGTTTTTT.